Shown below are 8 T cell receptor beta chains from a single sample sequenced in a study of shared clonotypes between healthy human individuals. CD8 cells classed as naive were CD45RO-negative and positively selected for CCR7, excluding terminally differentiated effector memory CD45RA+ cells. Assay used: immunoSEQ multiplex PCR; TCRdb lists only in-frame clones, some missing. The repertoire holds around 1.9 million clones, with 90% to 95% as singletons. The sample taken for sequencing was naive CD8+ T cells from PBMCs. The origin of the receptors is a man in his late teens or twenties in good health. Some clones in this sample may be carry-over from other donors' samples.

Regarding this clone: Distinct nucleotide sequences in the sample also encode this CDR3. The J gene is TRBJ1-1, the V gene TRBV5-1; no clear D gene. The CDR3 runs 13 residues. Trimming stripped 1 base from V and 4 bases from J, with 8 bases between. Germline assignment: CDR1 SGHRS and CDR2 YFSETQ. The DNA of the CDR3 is TGCGCCAGCAGCTTGCGGGTCGGCACTGAAGCTTTCTTT. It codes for CASSLRVGTEAFF. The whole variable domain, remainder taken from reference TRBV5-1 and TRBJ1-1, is KAGVTQTPRYLIKTRGQQVTLSCSPISGHRSVSWYQQTPGQGLQFLFEYFSETQRNKGNFPGRFSGRQFSNSRSEMNVSTLELGDSALYLCASSLRVGTEAFFGQGTRLTVV.

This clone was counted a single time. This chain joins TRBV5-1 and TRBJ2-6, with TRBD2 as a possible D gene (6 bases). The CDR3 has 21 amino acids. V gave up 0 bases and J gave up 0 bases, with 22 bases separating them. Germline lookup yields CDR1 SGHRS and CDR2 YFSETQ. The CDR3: CASSLDRKGTAATSGANVLTF. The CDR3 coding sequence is TGCGCCAGCAGCTTGGACAGGAAAGGGACTGCCGCCACCTCTGGGGCCAACGTCCTGACTTTC. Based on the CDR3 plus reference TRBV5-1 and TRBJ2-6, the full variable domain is KAGVTQTPRYLIKTRGQQVTLSCSPISGHRSVSWYQQTPGQGLQFLFEYFSETQRNKGNFPGRFSGRQFSNSRSEMNVSTLELGDSALYLCASSLDRKGTAATSGANVLTFGAGSRLTVL.

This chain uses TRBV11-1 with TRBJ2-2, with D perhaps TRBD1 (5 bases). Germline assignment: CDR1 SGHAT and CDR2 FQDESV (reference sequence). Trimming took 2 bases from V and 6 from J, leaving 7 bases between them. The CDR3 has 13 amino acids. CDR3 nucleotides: TGTGCCAGCAGCTTAAGGGGATCCGGGGAGCTGTTTTTT. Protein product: CASSLRGSGELFF.

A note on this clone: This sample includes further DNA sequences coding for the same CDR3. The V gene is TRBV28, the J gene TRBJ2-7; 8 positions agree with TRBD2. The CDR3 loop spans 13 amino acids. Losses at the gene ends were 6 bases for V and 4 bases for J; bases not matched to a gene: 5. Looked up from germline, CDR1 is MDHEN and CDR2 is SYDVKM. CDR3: CASSFTGGYEQYF. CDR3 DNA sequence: TGTGCCAGCAGCTTCACGGGGGGGTACGAGCAGTACTTC.

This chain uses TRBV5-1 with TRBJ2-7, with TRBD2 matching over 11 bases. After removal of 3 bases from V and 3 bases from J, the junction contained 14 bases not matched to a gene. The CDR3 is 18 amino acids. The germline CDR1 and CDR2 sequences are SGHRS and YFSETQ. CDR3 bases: TGCGCCAGCAGCTCCAAAGGTCCGGGACTAGCGGCCGTCTACGAGCAGTACTTC. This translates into CASSSKGPGLAAVYEQYF. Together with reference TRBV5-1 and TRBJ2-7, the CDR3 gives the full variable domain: KAGVTQTPRYLIKTRGQQVTLSCSPISGHRSVSWYQQTPGQGLQFLFEYFSETQRNKGNFPGRFSGRQFSNSRSEMNVSTLELGDSALYLCASSSKGPGLAAVYEQYFGPGTRLTVT.

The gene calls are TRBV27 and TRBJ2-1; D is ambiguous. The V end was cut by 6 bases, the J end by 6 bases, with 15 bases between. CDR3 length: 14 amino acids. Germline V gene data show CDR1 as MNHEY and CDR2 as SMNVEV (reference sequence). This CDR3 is CASRLPGTVNEQFF. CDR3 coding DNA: TGTGCCAGCAGACTGCCAGGCACGGTCAATGAGCAGTTCTTC.

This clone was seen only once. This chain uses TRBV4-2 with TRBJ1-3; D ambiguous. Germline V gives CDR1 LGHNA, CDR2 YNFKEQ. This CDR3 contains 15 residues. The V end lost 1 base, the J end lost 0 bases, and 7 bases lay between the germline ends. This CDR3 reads CASSQVGNSGNTIYF. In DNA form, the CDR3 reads TGTGCCAGCAGCCAAGTGGGAAACTCTGGAAACACCATATATTTT.

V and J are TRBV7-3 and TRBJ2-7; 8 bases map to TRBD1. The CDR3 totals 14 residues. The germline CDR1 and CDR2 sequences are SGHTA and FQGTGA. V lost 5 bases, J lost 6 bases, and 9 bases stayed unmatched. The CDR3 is CASSATGAGSEQYF. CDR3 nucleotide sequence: TGTGCCAGCAGCGCGACAGGGGCGGGCTCCGAGCAGTACTTC.